These T cell receptor beta chains were read from a single sample in a study of yellow fever vaccine responses in identical twins. TCRdb re-called the RT-PCR reads through MiXCR, storing one row per CDR3 protein. The table shows approximately 15,000 distinct CDR3 sequences, with 70% to 85% occurring only once. The starting material was T cells from blood (PBMCs), unsorted or a sorted subset (not recorded which), obtained before or after yellow fever vaccination (not recorded which). These receptors were collected from a woman aged 18-29 years who received the yellow fever vaccine. Each CDR3 is given with its conserved first and last residue. A D gene is named only where the DNA matches it firmly. For some rows the clone size is stated as once, few or many, or as a class when expanded; others skip it.

size,V,J,D,CDR3,DNA
NA,TRBV29-1,TRBJ2-1,NA,CSVEGNNNEQFF,TGCAGCGTAGAAGGGAACAACAATGAGCAGTTCTTC
NA,TRBV7-9,TRBJ1-1,NA,CASSLGNREGTEAFF,TGTGCCAGCAGCTTAGGCAACAGGGAGGGGACTGAAGCTTTCTTT
NA,TRBV2,TRBJ2-7,NA,CASNLVRGSYEQYF,TGTGCCAGCAACTTGGTAAGGGGCTCCTACGAGCAGTACTTC
NA,TRBV20-1,TRBJ2-6,TRBD2,CSASSAGAGANVLTF,TGCAGTGCTAGTTCTGCGGGGGCTGGGGCCAACGTCCTGACTTTC
NA,TRBV5-1,TRBJ1-6,NA,CASSLGSYNSPLHF,TGCGCCAGCAGCTTGGGCTCCTATAATTCACCCCTCCACTTT
NA,TRBV11-3,TRBJ1-2,NA,CASSYHHRDYGYTF,TGTGCCAGCAGCTACCATCACAGGGACTATGGCTACACCTTC
NA,TRBV10-3,TRBJ1-4,NA,CATVDRVGEKLFFF,NA
NA,TRBV5-1,TRBJ1-4,NA,CASSRGDQGKEKLFF,TGCGCCAGCAGCCGCGGGGACCAGGGGAAAGAAAAACTGTTTTTT
NA,TRBV11-1,TRBJ1-5,TRBD1,CASSSSAGQGRGNQPQHF,TGTGCCAGCAGCTCCTCTGCGGGACAGGGGAGAGGCAATCAGCCCCAGCATTTT
NA,TRBV15,TRBJ2-5,TRBD2,CATSRDIGGLAKETQYF,TGTGCCACCAGCAGAGATATAGGGGGACTAGCTAAGGAGACCCAGTACTTC
NA,TRBV5-1,TRBJ2-7,NA,CASSGDYEQYF,TGCGCCAGCAGCGGCGATTACGAGCAGTACTTC
NA,TRBV20-1,TRBJ2-1,NA,CSAGKQGLEQFF,TGCAGTGCTGGGAAACAGGGCCTTGAGCAGTTCTTC
once,TRBV2,TRBJ2-1,NA,CASSVEQGSYNEQFF,TGTGCCAGCAGTGTTGAACAGGGCTCCTACAATGAGCAGTTCTTC
NA,TRBV20-1,TRBJ2-7,NA,CSASPPPFTSTYEQYF,TGCAGTGCTAGCCCTCCGCCATTTACTAGCACCTACGAGCAGTACTTC
NA,TRBV23-1,TRBJ2-1,NA,CASSQWLLGGEQFF,TGCGCCAGCAGTCAATGGCTGCTGGGCGGTGAGCAGTTCTTC
once,TRBV29-1,TRBJ2-1,NA,CSVGQSSYNEQFF,TGCAGCGTTGGACAGAGCTCCTACAATGAGCAGTTCTTC
NA,TRBV27,TRBJ2-3,NA,CARSLSRWGRQYF,TGTGCCAGAAGTTTATCGAGGTGGGGTCGGCAGTATTTT
NA,TRBV6-2/TRBV6-3,TRBJ1-1,NA,CAISSSTRTEAFF,TGTGCCATCAGTTCCTCGACACGAACTGAAGCTTTCTTT
NA,TRBV19,TRBJ2-1,TRBD2,CASSILASGNNEQFF,TGTGCCAGTAGTATTCTGGCTAGCGGTAACAATGAGCAGTTCTTC
NA,TRBV12-3/TRBV12-4,TRBJ1-6,NA,CASKSRSSYNSPLHF,TGTGCCAGCAAGTCCCGGAGCTCCTATAATTCACCCCTCCACTTT
NA,TRBV20-1,TRBJ2-1,NA,CSAQVAGNEQFF,TGCAGTGCCCAAGTCGCCGGCAATGAGCAGTTCTTC
NA,TRBV28,TRBJ1-1,NA,CASTLQLNTEAFF,TGTGCCAGCACCCTTCAGTTGAACACTGAAGCTTTCTTT
NA,TRBV4-2,TRBJ2-7,TRBD2,CASSQGTAGGSYEQYF,TGTGCCAGCAGCCAAGGTACAGCGGGAGGTTCCTACGAGCAGTACTTC
NA,TRBV18,TRBJ2-7,TRBD2,CASSPSGTTIYEQYF,TGTGCCAGCTCGCCGTCCGGGACTACAATCTACGAGCAGTACTTC
NA,TRBV11-3,TRBJ1-1,NA,CASSLDLGRTGAFF,TGTGCCAGCAGCTTAGATCTCGGCAGAACAGGGGCTTTCTTT
NA,TRBV11-3,TRBJ1-1,NA,CASTNTEAFF,TGTGCCAGCACAAACACTGAAGCTTTCTTT
NA,TRBV10-1,TRBJ2-2,NA,CASSDWTSGPGSCFF,NA
NA,TRBV13,TRBJ2-1,TRBD2,CASKRDDNEQFF,TGTGCCAGCAAGCGGGACGATAATGAGCAGTTCTTC
NA,TRBV5-1,TRBJ2-1,TRBD2,CASSLATASGGYNEQFF,TGCGCCAGCAGCTTGGCCACGGCTAGCGGGGGCTACAATGAGCAGTTCTTC
NA,TRBV19,TRBJ1-2,TRBD1,CASSQQGNYGYTF,TGTGCCAGTAGCCAACAGGGGAACTATGGCTACACCTTC
NA,TRBV4-2,TRBJ2-3,NA,CASSPDWGNTDTQYF,TGTGCCAGCAGCCCCGACTGGGGGAACACAGATACGCAGTATTTT
NA,TRBV12-3/TRBV12-4,TRBJ1-1,NA,CARRRGGEAFF,TGTGCCAGAAGAAGGGGTGGTGAAGCTTTCTTT
once,TRBV11-1,TRBJ2-1,NA,CASSLASTKTTYNEQFF,TGTGCCAGCAGCTTAGCGTCGACCAAAACCACCTACAATGAGCAGTTCTTC
NA,TRBV12-5,TRBJ2-1,NA,CASGLFTRSYNEQFF,TGTGCTAGTGGTTTGTTTACACGCTCCTACAATGAGCAGTTCTTC
once,TRBV2,TRBJ1-2,NA,CASRGRAGYTF,TGTGCCAGTCGGGGACGGGCGGGCTACACCTTC
NA,TRBV29-1,TRBJ2-7,NA,CSVSKSYEQYF,TGCAGCGTTTCCAAAAGCTACGAGCAGTACTTC
NA,TRBV5-1,TRBJ1-2,NA,CASSVGGQSDGYTF,TGCGCCAGCAGCGTCGGGGGACAAAGCGATGGCTACACCTTC
NA,TRBV2,TRBJ1-5,NA,CANGDSNQPQHF,TGTGCCAACGGTGATAGCAATCAGCCCCAGCATTTT
NA,TRBV5-1,TRBJ2-7,TRBD2,CASSIHSGRFYEQYF,TGCGCCAGCAGCATTCATAGCGGGAGATTCTACGAGCAGTACTTC
NA,TRBV20-1,TRBJ1-5,NA,CSARPRRGDGNQPQHF,TGCAGTGCTAGGCCCAGGAGGGGGGATGGGAATCAGCCCCAGCATTTT
NA,TRBV5-6,TRBJ2-5,NA,CASSIWGLPGETQYF,TGTGCCAGCAGCATTTGGGGGCTCCCGGGGGAGACCCAGTACTTC
NA,TRBV15,TRBJ2-7,NA,CATSRHTDRNYEQYF,TGTGCCACCAGCAGACATACGGACAGAAACTACGAGCAGTACTTC
NA,TRBV12-3/TRBV12-4,TRBJ1-6,NA,CASRGTGSGENSPLHF,TGTGCCAGCAGGGGTACGGGGTCAGGGGAAAATTCACCCCTCCACTTT